This T cell receptor (beta chain) comes out of a study of radiotherapy plus CTLA-4 blockade in lung cancer. Broader study findings: Together with interferon-beta, which increased in serum after radiation, early dynamic changes in blood T cell clones were reportedly the best predictors of response. Among blood TCR repertoires after radiotherapy plus ipilimumab, tumor-derived clones expanded.

Clones were read by immunoSEQ multiplex PCR, and TCRdb kept only the in-frame ones, dropping some. This sample carries about 45,000 clones, approximately 70% of them seen once, and the ten largest clones take 3.5% to 4%. In regard to this clone: Its antigen is still unknown.

The ends were cut back, 3 bases at V and 8 bases at J, with 10 bases in the middle. CDR3 size: 12 residues. Looked up from germline, CDR1 is LNHDA and CDR2 is SQIVND (reference sequence). The specimen comprised peripheral blood, sampled from a patient treated with radiotherapy plus ipilimumab. This sequence joins TRBV19 and TRBJ1-1; no reliable D call. The sequence was collected from a human donor with non-small cell lung cancer who had a complete response to radiotherapy plus ipilimumab. The CDR3 bases are TGTGCCAGTAGTATGTTATCGCGCGAAGCTTTCTTT. Protein sequence: CASSMLSREAFF.